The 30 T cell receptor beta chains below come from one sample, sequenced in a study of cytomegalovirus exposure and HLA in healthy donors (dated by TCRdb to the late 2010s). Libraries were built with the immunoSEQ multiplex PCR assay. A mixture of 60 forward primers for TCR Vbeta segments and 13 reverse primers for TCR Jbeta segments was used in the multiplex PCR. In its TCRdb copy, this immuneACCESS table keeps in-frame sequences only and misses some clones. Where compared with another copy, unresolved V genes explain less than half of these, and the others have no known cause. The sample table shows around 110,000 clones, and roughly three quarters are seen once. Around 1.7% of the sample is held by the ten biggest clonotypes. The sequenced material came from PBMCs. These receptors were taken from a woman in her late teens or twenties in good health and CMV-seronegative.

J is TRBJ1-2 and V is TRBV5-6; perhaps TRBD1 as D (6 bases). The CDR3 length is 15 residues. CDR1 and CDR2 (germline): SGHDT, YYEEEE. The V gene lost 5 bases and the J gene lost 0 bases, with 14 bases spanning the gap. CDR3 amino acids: CASSPRGEANYGYTF. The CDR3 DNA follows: TGTGCCAGCAGTCCCAGGGGAGAAGCTAACTATGGCTACACCTTC.

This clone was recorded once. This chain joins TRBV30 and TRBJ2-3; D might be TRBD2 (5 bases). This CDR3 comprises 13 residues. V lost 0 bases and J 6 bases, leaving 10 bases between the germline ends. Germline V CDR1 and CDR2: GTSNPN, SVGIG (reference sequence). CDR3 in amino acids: CAWSVASWDTQYF. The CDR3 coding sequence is TGTGCCTGGAGTGTAGCTAGCTGGGATACGCAGTATTTT.

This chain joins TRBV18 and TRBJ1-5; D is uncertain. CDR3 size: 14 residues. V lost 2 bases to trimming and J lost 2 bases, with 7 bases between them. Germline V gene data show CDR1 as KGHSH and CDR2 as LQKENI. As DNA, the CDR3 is TGTGCCAGCTCACCAGGGCAGGGCAATCAGCCCCAGCATTTT. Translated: CASSPGQGNQPQHF.

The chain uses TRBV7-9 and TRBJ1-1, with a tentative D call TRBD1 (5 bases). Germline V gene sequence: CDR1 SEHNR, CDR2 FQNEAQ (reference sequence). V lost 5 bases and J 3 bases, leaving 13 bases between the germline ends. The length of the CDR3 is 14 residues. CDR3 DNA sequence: TGTGCCAGCAGCGTTCAGGGCAGTTACACTGAAGCTTTCTTT. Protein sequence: CASSVQGSYTEAFF. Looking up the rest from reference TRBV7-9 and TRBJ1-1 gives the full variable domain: DTGVSQNPRHKITKRGQNVTFRCDPISEHNRLYWYRQTLGQGPEFLTYFQNEAQLEKSRLLSDRFSAERPKGSFSTLEIQRTEQGDSAMYLCASSVQGSYTEAFFGQGTRLTVV.

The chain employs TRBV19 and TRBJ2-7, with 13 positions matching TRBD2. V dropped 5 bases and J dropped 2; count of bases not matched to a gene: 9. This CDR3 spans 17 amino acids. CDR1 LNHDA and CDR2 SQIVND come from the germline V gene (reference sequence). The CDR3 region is CASSFRLAGGKTYEQYF. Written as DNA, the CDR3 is TGTGCCAGTAGTTTCCGACTAGCGGGGGGCAAGACCTACGAGCAGTACTTC.

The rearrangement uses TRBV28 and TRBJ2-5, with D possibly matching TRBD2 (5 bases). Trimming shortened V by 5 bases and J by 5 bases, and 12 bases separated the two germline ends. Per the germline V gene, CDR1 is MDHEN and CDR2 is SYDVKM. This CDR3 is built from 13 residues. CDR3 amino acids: CASSQHRRETQYF. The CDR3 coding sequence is TGTGCCAGCAGTCAACACCGGAGGGAGACCCAGTACTTC.

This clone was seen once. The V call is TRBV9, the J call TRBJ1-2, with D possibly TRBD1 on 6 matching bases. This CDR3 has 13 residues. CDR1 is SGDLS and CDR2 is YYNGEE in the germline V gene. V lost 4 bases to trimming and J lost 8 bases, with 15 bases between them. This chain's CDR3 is CASSTSQGSGYTF. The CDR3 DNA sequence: TGTGCCAGCAGCACCTCCCAGGGGAGCGGCTACACCTTC.

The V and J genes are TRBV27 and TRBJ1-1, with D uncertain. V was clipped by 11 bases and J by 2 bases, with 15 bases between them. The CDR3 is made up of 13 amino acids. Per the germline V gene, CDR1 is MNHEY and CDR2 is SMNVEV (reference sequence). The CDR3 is CAGGGGSNTEAFF. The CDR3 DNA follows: TGTGCCGGCGGAGGAGGGTCAAACACTGAAGCTTTCTTT.

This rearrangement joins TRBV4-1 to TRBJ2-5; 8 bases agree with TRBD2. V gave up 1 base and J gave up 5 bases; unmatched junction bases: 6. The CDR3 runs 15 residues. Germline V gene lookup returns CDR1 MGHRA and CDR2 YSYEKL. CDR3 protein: CASSQGRGARETQYF. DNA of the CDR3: TGCGCCAGCAGCCAAGGGCGGGGGGCCCGGGAGACCCAGTACTTC.

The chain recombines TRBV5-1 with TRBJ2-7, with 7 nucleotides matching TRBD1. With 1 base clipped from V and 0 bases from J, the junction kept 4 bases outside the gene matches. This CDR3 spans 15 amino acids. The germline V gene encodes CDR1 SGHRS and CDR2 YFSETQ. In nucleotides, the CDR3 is TGCGCCAGCAGCTTGCATGGGACAGTCTCCTACGAGCAGTACTTC. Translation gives CASSLHGTVSYEQYF.

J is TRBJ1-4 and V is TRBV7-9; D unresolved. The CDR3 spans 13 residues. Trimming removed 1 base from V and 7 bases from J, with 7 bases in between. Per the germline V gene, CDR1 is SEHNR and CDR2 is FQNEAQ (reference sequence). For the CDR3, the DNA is TGTGCCAGCAGCTTAGTAGATGGTGAAAAACTGTTTTTT. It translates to CASSLVDGEKLFF.

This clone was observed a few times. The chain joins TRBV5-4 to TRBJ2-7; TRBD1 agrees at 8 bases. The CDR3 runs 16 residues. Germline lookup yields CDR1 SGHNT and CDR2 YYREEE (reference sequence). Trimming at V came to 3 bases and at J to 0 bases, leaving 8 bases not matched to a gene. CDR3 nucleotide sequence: TGTGCCAGCAGCTCGGGGGACAGGCGTAGCTCCTACGAGCAGTACTTC. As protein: CASSSGDRRSSYEQYF.

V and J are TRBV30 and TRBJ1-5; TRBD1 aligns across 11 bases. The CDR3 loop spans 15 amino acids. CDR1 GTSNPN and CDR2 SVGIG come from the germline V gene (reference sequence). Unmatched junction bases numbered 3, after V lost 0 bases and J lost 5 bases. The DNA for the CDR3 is TGTGCCTGGAGTGTCGGACAGGGGGCTTATCAGCCCCAGCATTTT. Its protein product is CAWSVGQGAYQPQHF. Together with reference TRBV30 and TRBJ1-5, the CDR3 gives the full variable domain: SQTIHQWPATLVQPVGSPLSLECTVEGTSNPNLYWYRQAAGRGLQLLFYSVGIGQISSEVPQNLSASRPQDRQFILSSKKLLLSDSGFYLCAWSVGQGAYQPQHFGDGTRLSIL.

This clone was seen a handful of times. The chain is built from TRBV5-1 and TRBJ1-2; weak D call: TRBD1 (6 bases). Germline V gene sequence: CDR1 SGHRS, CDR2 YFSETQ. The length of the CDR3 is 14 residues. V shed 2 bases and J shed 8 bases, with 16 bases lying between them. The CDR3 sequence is CASSFIPGEGGYTF. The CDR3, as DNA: TGCGCCAGCAGCTTCATACCAGGGGAAGGGGGCTACACCTTC.

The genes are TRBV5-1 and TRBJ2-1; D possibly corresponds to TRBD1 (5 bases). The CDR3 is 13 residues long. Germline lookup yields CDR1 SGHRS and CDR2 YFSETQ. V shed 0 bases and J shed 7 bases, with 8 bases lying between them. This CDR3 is CASSLETVNEQFF. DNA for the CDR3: TGCGCCAGCAGCTTGGAGACAGTGAATGAGCAGTTCTTC.

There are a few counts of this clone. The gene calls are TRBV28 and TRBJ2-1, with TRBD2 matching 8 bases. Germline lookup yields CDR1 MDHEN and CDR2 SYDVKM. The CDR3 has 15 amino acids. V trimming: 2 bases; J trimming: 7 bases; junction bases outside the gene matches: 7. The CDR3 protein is CASSLGGGPRNEQFF. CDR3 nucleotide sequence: TGTGCCAGCAGTTTAGGCGGGGGGCCGAGGAATGAGCAGTTCTTC.

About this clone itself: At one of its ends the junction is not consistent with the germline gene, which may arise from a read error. The CDR3 DNA reads TGCGCCAGCAGCTTGGGGGACAGCCAAAAGACCCAGTACTTC. Translation: CASSLGDSQKTQYF. V gene TRBV5-1 combines with J gene TRBJ2-5, with 7 bases fitting TRBD1. CDR3 length: 14 amino acids. The germline CDR1 and CDR2 sequences are SGHRS and YFSETQ.

CDR3 nucleotide sequence: TGTGCCAGCAGGGGACAGGGACTGAACACTGAAGCTTTCTTT. This codes for CASRGQGLNTEAFF. The chain employs TRBV6-5 and TRBJ1-1; 9 bases are shared with TRBD1. V shed 6 bases, J shed 0 bases, and the junction held 2 bases outside the gene matches. CDR3 length equals 14 residues. Germline CDR1 is MNHEY and CDR2 is SVGAGI.

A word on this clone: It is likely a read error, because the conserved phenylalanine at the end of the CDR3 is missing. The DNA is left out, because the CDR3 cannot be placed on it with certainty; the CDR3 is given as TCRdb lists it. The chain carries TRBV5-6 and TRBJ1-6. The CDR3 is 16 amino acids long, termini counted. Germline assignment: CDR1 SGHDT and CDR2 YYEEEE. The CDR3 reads CASSLGLLSYNSPLQV.

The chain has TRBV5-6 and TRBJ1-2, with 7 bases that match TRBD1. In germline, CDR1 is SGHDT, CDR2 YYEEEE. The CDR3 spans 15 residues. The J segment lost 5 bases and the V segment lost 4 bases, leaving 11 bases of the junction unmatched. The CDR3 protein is CASSRRQGRRYGYTF. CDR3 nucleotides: TGTGCCAGCAGCCGAAGACAGGGAAGGAGATATGGCTACACCTTC.

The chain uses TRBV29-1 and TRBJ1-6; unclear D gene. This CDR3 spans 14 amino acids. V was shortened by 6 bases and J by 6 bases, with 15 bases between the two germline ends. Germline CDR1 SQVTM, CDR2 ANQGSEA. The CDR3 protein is CSVRSGEFNSPLHF. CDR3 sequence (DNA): TGCAGCGTACGCTCCGGGGAATTTAATTCACCCCTCCACTTT.

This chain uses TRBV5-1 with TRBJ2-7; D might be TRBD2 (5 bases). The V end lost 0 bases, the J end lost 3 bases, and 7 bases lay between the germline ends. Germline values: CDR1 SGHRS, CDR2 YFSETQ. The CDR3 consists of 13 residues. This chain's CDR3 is CASSLVEGYEQYF. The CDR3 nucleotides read TGCGCCAGCAGCTTGGTTGAGGGCTACGAGCAGTACTTC.

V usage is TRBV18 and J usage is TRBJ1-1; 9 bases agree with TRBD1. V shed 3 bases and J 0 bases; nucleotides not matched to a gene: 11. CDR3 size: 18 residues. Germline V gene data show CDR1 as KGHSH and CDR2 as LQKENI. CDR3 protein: CASSPNVGQGIMNTEAFF. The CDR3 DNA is TGTGCCAGCTCACCGAATGTGGGACAGGGTATAATGAACACTGAAGCTTTCTTT. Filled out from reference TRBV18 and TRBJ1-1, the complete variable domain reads NAGVMQNPRHLVRRRGQEARLRCSPMKGHSHVYWYRQLPEEGLKFMVYLQKENIIDESGMPKERFSAEFPKEGPSILRIQQVVRGDSAAYFCASSPNVGQGIMNTEAFFGQGTRLTVV.

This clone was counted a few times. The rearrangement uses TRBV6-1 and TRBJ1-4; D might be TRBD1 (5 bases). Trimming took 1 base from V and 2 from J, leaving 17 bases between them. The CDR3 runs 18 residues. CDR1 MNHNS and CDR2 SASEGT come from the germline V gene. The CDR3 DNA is TGTGCCAGCAGTGAAGTCCGTAGTTGGGGCCTGACTAATGAAAAACTGTTTTTT. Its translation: CASSEVRSWGLTNEKLFF.

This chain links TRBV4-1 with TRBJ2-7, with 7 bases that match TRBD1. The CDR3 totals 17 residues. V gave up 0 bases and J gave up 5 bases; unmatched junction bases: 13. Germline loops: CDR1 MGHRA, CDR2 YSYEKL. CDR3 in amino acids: CASSQDPADRFPNEQYF. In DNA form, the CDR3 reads TGCGCCAGCAGCCAAGACCCGGCGGACAGGTTTCCCAACGAGCAGTACTTC.

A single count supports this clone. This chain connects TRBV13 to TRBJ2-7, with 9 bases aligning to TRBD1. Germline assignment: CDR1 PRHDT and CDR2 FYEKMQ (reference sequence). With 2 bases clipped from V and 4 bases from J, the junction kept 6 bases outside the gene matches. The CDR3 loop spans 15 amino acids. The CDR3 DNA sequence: TGTGCCAGCAGCTTACGGGACAGGGTCATGTACGAGCAGTACTTC. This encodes CASSLRDRVMYEQYF. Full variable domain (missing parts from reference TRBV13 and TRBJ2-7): AAGVIQSPRHLIKEKRETATLKCYPIPRHDTVYWYQQGPGQDPQFLISFYEKMQSDKGSIPDRFSAQQFSDYHSELNMSSLELGDSALYFCASSLRDRVMYEQYFGPGTRLTVT.

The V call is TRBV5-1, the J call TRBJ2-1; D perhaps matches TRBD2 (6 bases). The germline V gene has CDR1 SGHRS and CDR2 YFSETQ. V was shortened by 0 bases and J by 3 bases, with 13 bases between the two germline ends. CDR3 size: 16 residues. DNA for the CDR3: TGCGCCAGCAGCTTGGCCCCGGGGGTTGGCTACAATGAGCAGTTCTTC. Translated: CASSLAPGVGYNEQFF.

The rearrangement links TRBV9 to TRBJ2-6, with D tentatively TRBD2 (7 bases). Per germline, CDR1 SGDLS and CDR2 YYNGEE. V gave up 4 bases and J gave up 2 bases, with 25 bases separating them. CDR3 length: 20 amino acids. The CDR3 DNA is TGTGCCAGCAGCCCCCCTAGGACGGGCGGGGGCTTCCCTGGGGCCAACGTCCTGACTTTC. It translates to CASSPPRTGGGFPGANVLTF.

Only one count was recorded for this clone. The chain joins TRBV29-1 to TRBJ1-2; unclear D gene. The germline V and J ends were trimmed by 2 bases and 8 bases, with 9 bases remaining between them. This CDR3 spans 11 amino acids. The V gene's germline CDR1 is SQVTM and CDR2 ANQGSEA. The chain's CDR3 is CSVEYLSGYTF. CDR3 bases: TGCAGCGTTGAATACCTGAGCGGCTACACCTTC.

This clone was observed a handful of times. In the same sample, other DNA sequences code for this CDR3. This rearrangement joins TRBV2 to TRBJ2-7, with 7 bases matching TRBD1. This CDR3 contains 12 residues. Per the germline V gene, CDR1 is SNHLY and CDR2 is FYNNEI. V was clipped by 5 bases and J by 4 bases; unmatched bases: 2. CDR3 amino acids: CASSRQGYEQYF. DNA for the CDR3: TGTGCCAGCAGTCGACAGGGTTACGAGCAGTACTTC.